This T cell receptor beta chain was profiled in a study of shared clonotypes between healthy human individuals. The CDR3 consists of 16 residues. V dropped 5 bases and J dropped 1; count of bases not matched to a gene: 7. Germline V gene lookup returns CDR1 MNHEY and CDR2 SMNVEV (reference sequence). Method: immunoSEQ multiplex PCR; TCRdb's copy keeps in-frame clones and lacks some. The table includes about 690,000 clones, 80% to 95% detected once. The origin of this receptor is a man aged 18 to 30 in good health. Some clones in this sample may be carry-over from other donors' samples. Material for sequencing was memory CD8+ T cells from PBMCs. As for subset: CD45RO+ cells pooled with CCR7-negative TemRA cells. The chain combines TRBV27 with TRBJ2-1; 8 bases line up with TRBD1. In DNA, the CDR3 is TGTGCCAGCAGTACCAAGACAGGGGATTCCTACAATGAGCAGTTCTTC. Amino acids: CASSTKTGDSYNEQFF.